One sample yielded the 6 T cell receptor beta chains listed below, sequenced in a study of T cell repertoires and leukemia-associated antigens. TCRdb reprocessed the 5' RACE reads with MiXCR, giving one entry per CDR3 protein. The sample lists more than 12,000 distinct CDR3 sequences, roughly 40% occurring once. Their antigens remain unidentified. Sequenced input: CD3+ T cells sorted from blood and cultured. The receptors come from a female donor in good health.

In this sample, this clonotype turned up a few times. A junction boundary mismatches the germline segment, possibly from a read error. The chain has TRBV2 and TRBJ2-1, with D unresolved. The CDR3 contains 13 residues. The germline CDR1 and CDR2 sequences are SNHLY and FYNNEI. The CDR3 loop is CSSSDGSNNEQFF. The CDR3 bases are TGTTCCAGCAGTGATGGCTCCAACAATGAGCAGTTCTTC.

The rearrangement joins TRBV29-1 to TRBJ2-5; 11 nucleotides line up with TRBD2. Germline V gene data show CDR1 as SQVTM and CDR2 as ANQGSEA. The CDR3 covers 12 residues. Here the CDR3 DNA reads TGCGGCACTAGCGGGAGATATGAGACCCAGTACTTC. This translates into CGTSGRYETQYF. Drawing the rest from reference TRBV29-1 and TRBJ2-5, the complete variable domain is SAVISQKPSRDICQRGTSLTIQCQVDSQVTMMFWYRQQPGQSLTLIATANQGSEATYESGFVIDKFPISRPNLTFSTLTVSNMSPEDSSIYLCGTSGRYETQYFGPGTRLLVL.

V gene TRBV19 combines with J gene TRBJ1-5; perhaps TRBD1 as D (6 bases). The CDR3 is 15 residues long. The V gene's germline CDR1 is LNHDA and CDR2 SQIVND (reference sequence). Trimming removed 1 base at V and 1 base at J, with 8 bases between. CDR3 coding DNA: TGTGCCAGTAGTATAGGGACAGCAAGCAATCAGCCCCAGCATTTT. It encodes CASSIGTASNQPQHF.

The chain links TRBV10-3 to TRBJ2-7, with D possibly matching TRBD2 (5 bases). V was pared by 6 bases and J by 7 bases, with 16 bases between. Per germline, CDR1 ENHRY and CDR2 SYGVKD. This CDR3 has 13 amino acids. CDR3 in DNA: TGTGCCATCAGGCGAGACGGACGCGGGGAGCAGTACTTC. It yields the protein CAIRRDGRGEQYF.

V gene TRBV6-6 combines with J gene TRBJ2-3; D may correspond to TRBD1 or TRBD2 (5 bases each). The V gene lost 5 bases and the J gene lost 0 bases, with 9 bases spanning the gap. This CDR3 region has 14 residues. Germline V CDR1 and CDR2: MNHNY, SVGAGI (reference sequence). The CDR3, as DNA: TGTGCCAGCAGTCTCTGGGGGAGCACAGATACGCAGTATTTT. This codes for CASSLWGSTDTQYF.

With regard to this clonotype: Sequence at one end of the junction differs from germline and may be a read error. The chain employs TRBV4-2 and TRBJ2-7; D may match TRBD1 or TRBD2 (6 bases each). Per germline, CDR1 LGHNA and CDR2 YNFKEQ. This CDR3 is built from 14 residues. The CDR3: CANSQGEGGWEQYF. The CDR3 DNA is TGTGCCAACAGCCAAGGTGAGGGGGGCTGGGAGCAGTACTTC.